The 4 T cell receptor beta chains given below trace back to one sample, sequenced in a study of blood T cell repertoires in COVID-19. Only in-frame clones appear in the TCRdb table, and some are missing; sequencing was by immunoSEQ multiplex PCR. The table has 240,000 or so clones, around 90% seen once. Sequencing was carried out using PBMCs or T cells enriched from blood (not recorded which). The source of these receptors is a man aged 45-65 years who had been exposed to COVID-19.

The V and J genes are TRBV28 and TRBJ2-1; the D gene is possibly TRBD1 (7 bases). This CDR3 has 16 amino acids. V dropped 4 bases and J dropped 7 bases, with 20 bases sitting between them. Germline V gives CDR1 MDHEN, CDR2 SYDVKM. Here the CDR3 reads CASSYPAGQRTNEQFF. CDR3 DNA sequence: TGTGCCAGCAGTTATCCCGCGGGACAGCGAACTAATGAGCAGTTCTTC.

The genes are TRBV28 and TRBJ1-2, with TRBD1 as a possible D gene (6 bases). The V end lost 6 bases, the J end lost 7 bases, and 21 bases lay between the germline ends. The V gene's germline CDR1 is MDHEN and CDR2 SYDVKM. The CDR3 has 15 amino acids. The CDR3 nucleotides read TGTGCCAGCAGCCTCAGTGGGACACAGTCTGTTGGCTACACCTTC. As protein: CASSLSGTQSVGYTF.

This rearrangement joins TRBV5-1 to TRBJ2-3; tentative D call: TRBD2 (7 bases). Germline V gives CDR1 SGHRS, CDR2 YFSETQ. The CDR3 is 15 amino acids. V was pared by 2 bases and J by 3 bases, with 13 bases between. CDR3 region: CASSFRGAYTDTQYF. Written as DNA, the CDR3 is TGCGCCAGCAGCTTTCGGGGGGCATATACAGATACGCAGTATTTT.

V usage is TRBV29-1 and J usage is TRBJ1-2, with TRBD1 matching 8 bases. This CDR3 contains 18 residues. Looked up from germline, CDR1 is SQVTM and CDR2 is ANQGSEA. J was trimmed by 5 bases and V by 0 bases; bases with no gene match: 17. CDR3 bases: TGCAGCGTTGAAGAGGTGGCAGGGGGCGTAATAAGTTTATATGGCTACACCTTC. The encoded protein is CSVEEVAGGVISLYGYTF. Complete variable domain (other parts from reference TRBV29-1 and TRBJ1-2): SAVISQKPSRDICQRGTSLTIQCQVDSQVTMMFWYRQQPGQSLTLIATANQGSEATYESGFVIDKFPISRPNLTFSTLTVSNMSPEDSSIYLCSVEEVAGGVISLYGYTFGSGTRLTVV.